The 10 T cell receptor beta chains presented below share a single source sample, sequenced in a study of T cell responses to AZD1222 COVID-19 vaccine. TCRdb keeps only in-frame clones here, not all; method: immunoSEQ multiplex PCR. This table has about 130,000 clones, over 90% appearing once. The source was peripheral blood, collected on day 0 of AZD1222 vaccination. Receptors were obtained from an adult in good health.

This chain uses TRBV9 with TRBJ2-3; D not resolved. With 4 bases removed from V and 5 bases from J, the gap between germline ends came to 8 bases. The CDR3 has 12 residues. The germline CDR1 and CDR2 sequences are SGDLS and YYNGEE. This CDR3 reads CASSMELDTQYF. The CDR3 DNA follows: TGTGCCAGCAGCATGGAGTTAGATACGCAGTATTTT.

V and J are TRBV7-9 and TRBJ2-3; D call uncertain. The CDR3 has 11 residues. Germline V gives CDR1 SEHNR, CDR2 FQNEAQ (reference sequence). Trimming stripped 6 bases from V and 2 bases from J, with 3 bases between. CDR3 protein: CASRITDTQYF. CDR3 nucleotide sequence: TGTGCCAGCAGGATCACAGATACGCAGTATTTT.

The chain carries TRBV18 and TRBJ2-1, with 9 bases identical to TRBD1. With 2 bases clipped from V and 7 bases from J, the junction kept 15 bases outside the gene matches. Germline CDR1 reads KGHSH; CDR2 reads LQKENI. The CDR3 spans 18 residues. The CDR3 sequence: CASSPYLSGTGNMNEQFF. CDR3 nucleotides: TGTGCCAGCTCACCATATCTTTCTGGGACAGGGAATATGAATGAGCAGTTCTTC. The full variable domain, with the rest looked up from reference TRBV18 and TRBJ2-1, is NAGVMQNPRHLVRRRGQEARLRCSPMKGHSHVYWYRQLPEEGLKFMVYLQKENIIDESGMPKERFSAEFPKEGPSILRIQQVVRGDSAAYFCASSPYLSGTGNMNEQFFGPGTRLTVL.

V and J are TRBV6-6 and TRBJ1-3; 9 bases agree with TRBD1. Germline V lookup: CDR1 MNHNY, CDR2 SVGAGI (reference sequence). After removal of 6 bases from V and 4 bases from J, the junction contained 4 bases not matched to a gene. The length of the CDR3 is 14 residues. The CDR3 sequence: CASRTGTGGNTIYF. CDR3 sequence (DNA): TGTGCCAGCAGAACCGGGACAGGGGGAAACACCATATATTTT.

The J gene is TRBJ2-1, the V gene TRBV12-3 or TRBV12-4; the match to TRBD2 covers 8 bases. Losses at the gene ends were 4 bases for V and 7 bases for J; bases not matched to a gene: 3. This CDR3 region has 13 residues. CDR3 residues: CASSSSGGNEQFF. CDR3 DNA sequence: TGTGCCAGCAGTTCGAGCGGGGGTAATGAGCAGTTCTTC.

The rearrangement joins TRBV2 to TRBJ1-5; D unclear. The CDR3 covers 13 residues. Germline values: CDR1 SNHLY, CDR2 FYNNEI. V was clipped by 4 bases and J by 6 bases, with 10 bases between them. CDR3 coding DNA: TGTGCCAGCAGTGGTGAAGGATTTCAGCCCCAGCATTTT. It yields the protein CASSGEGFQPQHF. Using reference TRBV2 and TRBJ1-5 for the parts outside the CDR3, the full variable domain is EPEVTQTPSHQVTQMGQEVILRCVPISNHLYFYWYRQILGQKVEFLVSFYNNEISEKSEIFDDQFSVERPDGSNFTLKIRSTKLEDSAMYFCASSGEGFQPQHFGDGTRLSIL.

Points on this clone: The sample has other DNA sequences that encode this CDR3 too. The chain has TRBV28 and TRBJ1-1; D perhaps matches TRBD1 (5 bases). V was pared by 6 bases and J by 8 bases, with 10 bases between. CDR1 and CDR2 (germline): MDHEN, SYDVKM. The CDR3 extends over 11 amino acids. CDR3 loop: CASRGRPEAFF. The CDR3 bases are TGTGCCAGCAGGGGACGTCCCGAAGCTTTCTTT.

The chain employs TRBV11-2 and TRBJ1-4; no clear D gene. The ends were cut back, 5 bases at V and 8 bases at J, with 9 bases in the middle. The CDR3 consists of 12 residues. Germline CDR1 SGHAT, CDR2 FQNNGV. DNA of the CDR3: TGTGCCAGCAGCCATGGAGGGGAAAAACTGTTTTTT. It yields the protein CASSHGGEKLFF.

The chain joins TRBV7-9 to TRBJ1-5, with D unresolved. CDR3 length: 16 residues. Germline V gene lookup returns CDR1 SEHNR and CDR2 FQNEAQ (reference sequence). Trimming shortened V by 3 bases and J by 2 bases, and 14 bases separated the two germline ends. CDR3 bases: TGTGCCAGCAGCTTCTTTTTGGGTGAGGGCAATCAGCCCCAGCATTTT. Amino acid sequence: CASSFFLGEGNQPQHF. Looking up the rest from reference TRBV7-9 and TRBJ1-5 gives the full variable domain: DTGVSQNPRHKITKRGQNVTFRCDPISEHNRLYWYRQTLGQGPEFLTYFQNEAQLEKSRLLSDRFSAERPKGSFSTLEIQRTEQGDSAMYLCASSFFLGEGNQPQHFGDGTRLSIL.

Here the CDR3 reads CAGQRGSNYGYTF. The CDR3 DNA follows: TGTGCCGGCCAAAGAGGATCTAACTATGGCTACACCTTC. This chain uses TRBV10-3 with TRBJ1-2, with unresolved D. Trimming pared 11 bases from V and 0 bases from J, leaving 13 bases between. Germline-derived CDR1 and CDR2 are ENHRY and SYGVKD. CDR3 size: 13 residues.